Following are 27 T cell receptor beta chains from one sample sequenced in a study of OX40 agonist ivuxolimab in advanced cancers. Data came from immunoSEQ multiplex PCR; TCRdb stores just in-frame clones and leaves some out. This sample has 110 to 150 clones, with roughly two thirds found just once. Sequencing was performed on CD4+ or CD8+ T cells sorted from blood, taken in a trial of the OX40 agonist ivuxolimab. These receptors were obtained from an adult with an advanced solid tumor such as melanoma, head and neck, liver or kidney cancer.

By sample share, this clone is hyperexpanded. The rearrangement links TRBV12-5 to TRBJ1-3, with no clear D. The CDR3 spans 13 residues. Looked up from germline, CDR1 is LGHNT and CDR2 is FRNRAP. The CDR3 loop reads CASLIVGGNTIYF. The CDR3 DNA follows: TGTGCCAGCCTCATCGTCGGGGGAAACACCATATATTTT.

This clone has only one observation. The chain carries TRBV6-8 and TRBJ1-6, with unresolved D. This CDR3 is 14 amino acids long. The germline gives CDR1 MNHGY, CDR2 SAAAGT. V was shortened by 9 bases and J by 10 bases, with 19 bases between the two germline ends. The CDR3 bases are TGTGCCAGTAAAAAGATCCATTCGAACTCACCCCTCCACTTT. This codes for CASKKIHSNSPLHF.

This chain links TRBV28 with TRBJ2-3; tentative D call: TRBD1 (5 bases). The V and J ends lost 7 bases and 4 bases respectively, with 12 bases between them. The CDR3 extends over 13 amino acids. Germline V gene data show CDR1 as MDHEN and CDR2 as SYDVKM. CDR3: CASTPQVPDTQYF. The CDR3 DNA is TGTGCCAGCACCCCACAGGTACCAGATACGCAGTATTTT. Full variable domain (remainder filled in from reference TRBV28 and TRBJ2-3): DVKVTQSSRYLVKRTGEKVFLECVQDMDHENMFWYRQDPGLGLRLIYFSYDVKMKEKGDIPEGYSVSREKKERFSLILESASTNQTSMYLCASTPQVPDTQYFGPGTRLTVL.

This clone was observed a handful of times. This chain joins TRBV6-8 and TRBJ1-6; maybe TRBD1 (6 bases). Germline values: CDR1 MNHGY, CDR2 SAAAGT. V was cut by 2 bases and J by 7 bases, with 12 bases left in between. The CDR3 sequence is 15 residues long. The CDR3 loop is CASSYGGPLNSPLHF. As DNA, the CDR3 is TGTGCCAGCAGTTACGGGGGGCCCCTAAATTCACCCCTCCACTTT.

The DNA for the CDR3 is TGTGCCAGCAGTTTAAACCCCGGGAGCAAAGAGACCCAGTACTTC. Amino acid sequence: CASSLNPGSKETQYF. V is TRBV28 and J is TRBJ2-5; D is perhaps TRBD2 (6 bases). Trimming removed 2 bases from V and 3 bases from J, with 13 bases in between. CDR1 and CDR2 (germline): MDHEN, SYDVKM. The CDR3 has 15 amino acids.

The V and J genes are TRBV14 and TRBJ1-1; D gene unclear. This CDR3 spans 14 amino acids. CDR1 and CDR2 (germline): SGHDN, FVKESK. Trimming cost V 4 bases and J 0 bases, with 9 bases left between them. CDR3 DNA sequence: TGTGCCAGCAGCCTCGCGGGAATGAACACTGAAGCTTTCTTT. It translates to CASSLAGMNTEAFF.

The chain has TRBV11-3 and TRBJ1-2; TRBD1 agrees at 7 bases. The J segment lost 4 bases and the V segment lost 6 bases, leaving 14 bases of the junction unmatched. CDR3 length equals 16 residues. CDR1 is SGHNT and CDR2 is YENEEA in the germline V gene. The CDR3 bases are TGTGCCAGCAGGCCCGAACCAGGGGGGGCGGTCTATGGCTACACCTTC. Translated, it gives CASRPEPGGAVYGYTF.

The chain employs TRBV11-3 and TRBJ1-2, with D maybe TRBD1 (5 bases). Germline CDR1 reads SGHNT; CDR2 reads YENEEA. Between the trimmed V and J ends, which lost 5 bases and 7 bases, there was a span of 17 bases. This CDR3 contains 14 residues. The CDR3 bases are TGTGCCAGCAGCCAAGGGGACGGGGCGGGTGGCTACACCTTC. It codes for CASSQGDGAGGYTF.

CDR3 loop: CASSLRRQGGVTQYF. In DNA, the CDR3 is TGTGCCAGCAGTTTACGGCGACAGGGTGGTGTGACCCAGTACTTC. The chain employs TRBV6-8 and TRBJ2-5; TRBD1 agrees at 7 bases. With 4 bases clipped from V and 7 bases from J, the junction kept 12 bases outside the gene matches. Germline loops: CDR1 MNHGY, CDR2 SAAAGT. The CDR3 consists of 15 residues.

The chain is built from TRBV6-8 and TRBJ2-3, with TRBD2 matching 15 bases. This CDR3 spans 15 amino acids. With V trimmed by 5 bases and J by 6 bases, 3 bases remained unmatched. Germline CDR1 and CDR2: MNHGY and SAAAGT. The CDR3 loop is CASSGLAGGPDTQYF. The CDR3 bases are TGTGCCAGCAGTGGACTAGCGGGGGGGCCGGATACGCAGTATTTT.

This clone was counted between two and nine times. The V gene is TRBV28, the J gene TRBJ1-5; D remains unclear. V lost 3 bases, J lost 5 bases, and 14 bases lay in between. Per germline, CDR1 MDHEN and CDR2 SYDVKM. This CDR3 has 15 residues. The CDR3, as DNA: TGTGCCAGCAGTTTGCCTCATAATTTTTATCAGCCCCAGCATTTT. Amino acid sequence: CASSLPHNFYQPQHF.

This rearrangement joins TRBV14 to TRBJ1-1; D might be TRBD1 (6 bases). V was trimmed by 0 bases and J by 7 bases, leaving 15 bases between them. CDR1 is SGHDN and CDR2 is FVKESK in the germline V gene. This CDR3 region has 15 residues. The DNA for the CDR3 is TGTGCCAGCAGCCAAGAAGAAGGGCACAGGGTTGAAGCTTTCTTT. Its protein is CASSQEEGHRVEAFF.

This chain links TRBV23-1 with TRBJ2-7; D perhaps matches TRBD1 (5 bases). TRBV23-1 is identified as an open reading frame with a role that is uncertain. V lost 10 bases and J lost 7, with 20 bases in between. The CDR3 is made up of 13 amino acids. CDR3 protein: CATSGWGVEEQYF. Written as DNA, the CDR3 is TGCGCCACCTCCGGTTGGGGCGTGGAAGAGCAGTACTTC.

The J gene is TRBJ2-2, the V gene TRBV19; 11 bases align to TRBD2. Germline V CDR1 and CDR2: LNHDA, SQIVND (reference sequence). The CDR3 loop spans 17 amino acids. V lost 4 bases and J lost 4; bases outside the gene matches: 8. CDR3 loop: CASSRSPTSGVTGELFF. The CDR3 DNA sequence: TGTGCCAGTAGTAGATCCCCGACTAGCGGGGTCACCGGGGAGCTGTTTTTT.

This clone came up a few times. The CDR3 DNA is TGTGCCAGCAGCGACCTCTCCCCCTACGAGCAGTACTTC. Protein sequence: CASSDLSPYEQYF. This chain connects TRBV6-8 to TRBJ2-7; D gene unclear. The V gene lost 6 bases and the J gene lost 2 bases, with 11 bases spanning the gap. Germline-derived CDR1 and CDR2 are MNHGY and SAAAGT. The CDR3 sequence is 13 residues long.

The chain uses TRBV11-3 and TRBJ1-4; D call uncertain. Germline values: CDR1 SGHNT, CDR2 YENEEA. The V gene lost 3 bases and the J gene lost 8 bases, with 22 bases spanning the gap. The CDR3 runs to 17 residues. CDR3 DNA sequence: TGTGCCAGCAGCTTGGGTGGGTGGCGGCCCCAATACGAAAAACTGTTTTTT. This encodes CASSLGGWRPQYEKLFF.

The rearrangement joins TRBV19 to TRBJ1-1; 7 bases match TRBD1. The CDR3 is 13 residues long. J was trimmed by 1 base and V by 6 bases; bases with no gene match: 2. Germline V gene data show CDR1 as LNHDA and CDR2 as SQIVND (reference sequence). CDR3 sequence (DNA): TGTGCCAGTAGGAGGACAGGGAACACTGAAGCTTTCTTT. It translates to CASRRTGNTEAFF.

The chain has TRBV6-8 and TRBJ2-7; 7 bases map to TRBD2. Losses at the gene ends were 6 bases for V and 2 bases for J; bases not matched to a gene: 1. The CDR3 has 12 amino acids. Germline CDR1 and CDR2: MNHGY and SAAAGT. CDR3 in amino acids: CASSGLAYEQYF. The CDR3 DNA is TGTGCCAGCAGCGGACTAGCCTACGAGCAGTACTTC.

The chain couples TRBV5-1 to TRBJ2-2, with 9 bases aligning to TRBD1. This CDR3 is built from 15 residues. The germline V gene encodes CDR1 SGHRS and CDR2 YFSETQ. Trimming at V came to 4 bases and at J to 8 bases, leaving 9 bases not matched to a gene. The CDR3 DNA follows: TGCGCCAGCAGCCCCCGGGACAGGGTCCCGGGGGAGCTGTTTTTT. Translated, it gives CASSPRDRVPGELFF. Using reference TRBV5-1 and TRBJ2-2 for the parts outside the CDR3, the full variable domain is KAGVTQTPRYLIKTRGQQVTLSCSPISGHRSVSWYQQTPGQGLQFLFEYFSETQRNKGNFPGRFSGRQFSNSRSEMNVSTLELGDSALYLCASSPRDRVPGELFFGEGSRLTVL.

A single count supports this clone. The V gene is TRBV6-8, the J gene TRBJ2-7; TRBD1 matches 8 bases. Germline CDR1 MNHGY, CDR2 SAAAGT. Losses at the gene ends were 5 bases for V and 4 bases for J; bases not matched to a gene: 7. The CDR3 contains 14 residues. CDR3 sequence: CASSRTGTGYEQYF. DNA for the CDR3: TGTGCCAGCAGTCGGACAGGGACTGGGTACGAGCAGTACTTC.

The chain is built from TRBV30 and TRBJ1-1; D possibly corresponds to TRBD1 (5 bases). CDR1 is GTSNPN, CDR2 SVGIG, per germline (reference sequence). The CDR3 covers 14 residues. V lost 2 bases, J lost 0 bases, and 10 bases lay in between. The CDR3 nucleotides read TGTGCCTGGAGTAGTGGACACATGAACACTGAAGCTTTCTTT. Translation gives CAWSSGHMNTEAFF.

This chain uses TRBV11-3 with TRBJ2-2; TRBD2 matches 8 bases. This CDR3 has 15 residues. Losses at the gene ends were 2 bases for V and 7 bases for J; bases not matched to a gene: 6. The V gene's germline CDR1 is SGHNT and CDR2 YENEEA. CDR3 in amino acids: CASSLRSGSGGELFF. The CDR3 DNA follows: TGTGCCAGCAGCTTAAGGAGCGGGAGTGGCGGGGAGCTGTTTTTT.

J is TRBJ2-5 and V is TRBV11-3; D is possibly TRBD2 (7 bases). The CDR3 is 16 amino acids. Trimming left V 1 base short and J 2 bases short, with 14 bases between. In germline, CDR1 is SGHNT, CDR2 YENEEA. CDR3 region: CASSLGQGGGQETQYF. The CDR3 DNA is TGTGCCAGCAGCTTAGGGCAGGGAGGGGGGCAAGAGACCCAGTACTTC.

The CDR3 spells CASSEVGGGGSRDTQYF. CDR3 in DNA: TGTGCCAGCAGTGAAGTGGGCGGGGGGGGCTCGAGAGATACGCAGTATTTT. The genes are TRBV6-1 and TRBJ2-3; TRBD2 agrees at 9 bases. Trimming removed 1 base from V and 5 bases from J; junction bases left unmatched: 10. From germline, CDR1 is MNHNS and CDR2 SASEGT. The length of the CDR3 is 17 residues.

The chain couples TRBV6-8 to TRBJ1-2; D gene ambiguous. This CDR3 spans 14 amino acids. Germline-derived CDR1 and CDR2 are MNHGY and SAAAGT. Trimming cost V 10 bases and J 1 base, with 16 bases left between them. In nucleotides, the CDR3 is TGTGCCATCTCCCCCCGGTGGAATAACTATGGCTACACCTTC. Protein: CAISPRWNNYGYTF.

The V and J genes are TRBV11-3 and TRBJ1-1, with 9 bases fitting TRBD1. This CDR3 has 16 residues. The J segment lost 0 bases and the V segment lost 7 bases, leaving 9 bases of the junction unmatched. Per the germline V gene, CDR1 is SGHNT and CDR2 is YENEEA. The CDR3 DNA reads as TGTGCCAGCACCAAAGGACAGGGGAGGGTGAACACTGAAGCTTTCTTT. The encoded protein is CASTKGQGRVNTEAFF.

On this clone itself: Germline and junction disagree at one end, which may indicate a read error. The rearrangement links TRBV15 to TRBJ2-3; 13 nucleotides align to TRBD2. CDR3 size: 16 residues. Germline loops: CDR1 LNHNV, CDR2 YYDKDF (reference sequence). CDR3 in DNA: TGTGCCAGCAGCCCCACTAGCGGGGGGGTGACAGATACGCAGTATTTT. Translating it yields CASSPTSGGVTDTQYF.